This TCR beta chain was identified in a study of cytotoxic CD8 clonotypes in ibrutinib-treated CLL. Broader study findings: Clonality increased at ibrutinib response and stayed stable in sustained remission. At progression, however, it fell back toward baseline. Relative to age-matched healthy donors, clonality at baseline was higher, and it tracked circulating CD8+ T-cell counts. Under therapy, public clonotypes either contracted or stayed stable, and they were uncommon.

The V and J ends lost 6 bases and 2 bases, in that order; junction bases with no gene match: 5. The CDR3 consists of 15 residues. Germline V gene data show CDR1 as MNHEY and CDR2 as SVGAGI. Only in-frame clones appear in the TCRdb table, and some are missing; sequencing was by immunoSEQ multiplex PCR. The top ten hold 6.5% to 8% of the sample, which has hundreds of thousands of clones, approximately 80% seen once. As concerns this clone: Its antigen is as yet unknown.

The sequenced sample was PBMCs, obtained before ibrutinib treatment. J is TRBJ2-3 and V is TRBV6-5, with TRBD2 matching 10 bases. The sequence was obtained from a human donor with chronic lymphocytic leukemia. The DNA of the CDR3 is TGTGCCAGCAGCACAGGACTAGCGGACACAGATACGCAGTATTTT. Protein: CASSTGLADTDTQYF.